The 8 T cell receptor beta chains below were found in one sample sequenced in a study of CD8 T cell repertoires and HIV-1 epitope variants. Sequenced by immunoSEQ multiplex PCR; TCRdb stores in-frame clones only, minus some. This table has approximately 90,000 clones, roughly 80% appearing once. What was sequenced was uncultured baseline CD8+ T cells from peripheral blood mononuclear cells (PBMCs). The source of these receptors is a male donor with HIV.

This clone was seen once. This chain uses TRBV28 with TRBJ2-7; 9 bases fit TRBD1. This CDR3 is 15 amino acids long. Germline loops: CDR1 MDHEN, CDR2 SYDVKM. V lost 4 bases, J lost 5 bases, and 9 bases stayed unmatched. The DNA of the CDR3 is TGTGCCAGCAGTTGGGGGACAGGGTTGTTCCACGAGCAGTACTTC. Translated, it gives CASSWGTGLFHEQYF.

The chain employs TRBV7-2 and TRBJ2-1; TRBD2 might be the D (6 bases). This CDR3 is 13 amino acids long. Trimming took 1 base from V and 9 from J, leaving 10 bases between them. Germline V gives CDR1 SGHTA, CDR2 FQGNSA. DNA for the CDR3: TGTGCCAGCAGCTTAGGGCGGGATCGTGAGCAGTTCTTC. This gives the protein CASSLGRDREQFF.

The V call is TRBV11-3, the J call TRBJ2-7, with a possible D match to TRBD1 (6 bases). CDR1 SGHNT and CDR2 YENEEA come from the germline V gene. The CDR3 loop spans 13 amino acids. Trimming took 5 bases from V and 7 from J, leaving 15 bases between them. CDR3 protein: CASSPVQGSEQYF. The CDR3 coding sequence is TGTGCCAGCAGCCCCGTACAGGGCAGTGAGCAGTACTTC. Together with reference TRBV11-3 and TRBJ2-7, the CDR3 gives the full variable domain: EAGVVQSPRYKIIEKKQPVAFWCNPISGHNTLYWYLQNLGQGPELLIRYENEEAVDDSQLPKDRFSAERLKGVDSTLKIQPAELGDSAVYLCASSPVQGSEQYFGPGTRLTVT.

The V gene is TRBV7-2, the J gene TRBJ2-1; D call uncertain. There are 13 residues in the CDR3. Germline V gene sequence: CDR1 SGHTA, CDR2 FQGNSA. The V gene lost 5 bases and the J gene lost 4 bases, with 9 bases spanning the gap. The CDR3 protein is CASSTLTYNEQFF. CDR3 DNA: TGTGCCAGCAGCACACTAACGTACAATGAGCAGTTCTTC.

The chain carries TRBV27 and TRBJ2-7; maybe TRBD2 (5 bases). Trimming removed 3 bases from V and 1 base from J, with 7 bases in between. This CDR3 spans 13 amino acids. Per the germline V gene, CDR1 is MNHEY and CDR2 is SMNVEV (reference sequence). The CDR3 nucleotides are TGTGCCAGCAGTTTTGAGGGATCCTACGAGCAGTACTTC. Translation: CASSFEGSYEQYF.

The rearrangement links TRBV9 to TRBJ2-5; TRBD1 might be the D (6 bases). The CDR3 loop spans 13 amino acids. Germline V gene data show CDR1 as SGDLS and CDR2 as YYNGEE. Trimming left V 0 bases short and J 5 bases short, with 8 bases between. Here the CDR3 reads CASSVEGVETQYF. CDR3 DNA sequence: TGTGCCAGCAGCGTAGAGGGGGTTGAGACCCAGTACTTC.

This sequence joins TRBV11-2 and TRBJ2-1; 9 bases are a match to TRBD1. The ends lost 0 bases at V and 8 bases at J; junction bases unmatched: 5. Germline loops: CDR1 SGHAT, CDR2 FQNNGV. CDR3 length equals 15 residues. The CDR3: CASSLDGQGIDEQFF. The CDR3 DNA reads as TGTGCCAGCAGCTTAGATGGACAGGGGATCGATGAGCAGTTCTTC.

The rearrangement joins TRBV11-1 to TRBJ2-5; D remains unclear. Germline CDR1 SGHAT, CDR2 FQDESV (reference sequence). V lost 3 bases and J lost 2, with 4 bases in between. The length of the CDR3 is 12 residues. CDR3 in amino acids: CASSFTQETQYF. The CDR3 nucleotides read TGTGCCAGCAGCTTCACGCAAGAGACCCAGTACTTC.